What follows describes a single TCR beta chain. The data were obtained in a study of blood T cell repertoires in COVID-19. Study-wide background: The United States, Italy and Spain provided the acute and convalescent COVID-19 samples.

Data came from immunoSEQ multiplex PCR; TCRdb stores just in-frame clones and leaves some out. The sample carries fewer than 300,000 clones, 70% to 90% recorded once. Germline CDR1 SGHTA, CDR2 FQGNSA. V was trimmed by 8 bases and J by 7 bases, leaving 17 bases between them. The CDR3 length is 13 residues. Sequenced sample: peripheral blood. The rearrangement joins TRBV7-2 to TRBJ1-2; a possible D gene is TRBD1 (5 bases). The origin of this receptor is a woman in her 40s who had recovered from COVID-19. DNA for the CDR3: TGTGCCAGCCTCCCCCCGGGGGAGGGTGGCTACACCTTC. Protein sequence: CASLPPGEGGYTF.